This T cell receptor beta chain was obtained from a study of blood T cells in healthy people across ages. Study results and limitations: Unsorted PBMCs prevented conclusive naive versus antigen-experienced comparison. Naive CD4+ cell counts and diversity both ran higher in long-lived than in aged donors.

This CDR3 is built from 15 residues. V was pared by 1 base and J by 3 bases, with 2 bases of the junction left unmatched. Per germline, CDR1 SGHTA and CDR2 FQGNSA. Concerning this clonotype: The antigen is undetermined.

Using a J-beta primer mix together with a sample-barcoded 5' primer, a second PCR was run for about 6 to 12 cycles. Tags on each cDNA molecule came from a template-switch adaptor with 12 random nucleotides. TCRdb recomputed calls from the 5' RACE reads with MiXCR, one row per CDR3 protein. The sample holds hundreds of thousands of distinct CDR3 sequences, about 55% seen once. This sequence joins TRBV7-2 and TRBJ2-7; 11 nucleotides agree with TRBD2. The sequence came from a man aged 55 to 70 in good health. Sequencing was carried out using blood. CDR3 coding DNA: TGTGCCAGCAGCTTAGTCACTAGCGGGGGCTACGAGCAGTACTTC. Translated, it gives CASSLVTSGGYEQYF.